What follows are 27 T cell receptor beta chains derived from one specimen sequenced in a study of control samples from healthy donors and cancer patients. Libraries were prepared by immunoSEQ multiplex PCR; TCRdb keeps only in-frame clonotypes and omits some of them. The repertoire holds 150,000 to 170,000 clones, about 94% seen once, with about 5.6% in the top ten. The source material was blood. Receptors originate from a man aged 40-50 years in good health.

The V gene is TRBV5-1, the J gene TRBJ2-3, with D possibly TRBD1 on 6 matching bases. V lost 2 bases, J lost 5 bases, and 12 bases lay in between. There are 14 residues in the CDR3. Germline V gene data show CDR1 as SGHRS and CDR2 as YFSETQ. The CDR3 region has the DNA TGCGCCAGCAGCTTCACAGGGACGCAAGATACGCAGTATTTT. This encodes CASSFTGTQDTQYF. Variable domain in full (rest from reference TRBV5-1 and TRBJ2-3): KAGVTQTPRYLIKTRGQQVTLSCSPISGHRSVSWYQQTPGQGLQFLFEYFSETQRNKGNFPGRFSGRQFSNSRSEMNVSTLELGDSALYLCASSFTGTQDTQYFGPGTRLTVL.

This chain connects TRBV4-3 to TRBJ1-2; D is ambiguous. Trimming removed 0 bases from V and 7 bases from J, with 9 bases in between. The germline gives CDR1 LGHNA, CDR2 YSLEER. This CDR3 has 13 residues. CDR3 amino acids: CASSQDRNGGYTF. The CDR3, as DNA: TGCGCCAGCAGCCAAGACAGGAATGGTGGCTACACCTTC.

The gene calls are TRBV18 and TRBJ1-1; D is unresolved. The length of the CDR3 is 11 residues. Trimming removed 6 bases at V and 1 base at J, with 3 bases between. Germline V lookup: CDR1 KGHSH, CDR2 LQKENI. The CDR3 sequence is CASSRNTEAFF. CDR3 bases: TGTGCCAGCTCTAGGAACACTGAAGCTTTCTTT.

This rearrangement joins TRBV7-9 to TRBJ1-3; D remains unclear. Germline V lookup: CDR1 SEHNR, CDR2 FQNEAQ (reference sequence). The CDR3 runs 15 residues. The ends were cut back, 3 bases at V and 0 bases at J, with 9 bases in the middle. The CDR3 region is CASSFTGSSGNTIYF. The CDR3 region has the DNA TGTGCCAGCAGCTTCACCGGGAGCTCTGGAAACACCATATATTTT. Together with reference TRBV7-9 and TRBJ1-3, the CDR3 gives the full variable domain: DTGVSQNPRHKITKRGQNVTFRCDPISEHNRLYWYRQTLGQGPEFLTYFQNEAQLEKSRLLSDRFSAERPKGSFSTLEIQRTEQGDSAMYLCASSFTGSSGNTIYFGEGSWLTVV.

The chain carries TRBV27 and TRBJ2-5; D is possibly TRBD2 (6 bases). V was shortened by 7 bases and J by 9 bases, with 24 bases between the two germline ends. Germline assignment: CDR1 MNHEY and CDR2 SMNVEV (reference sequence). The CDR3 loop spans 15 amino acids. The CDR3 nucleotides read TGTGCCAGCACCCCCACCGGACGGAGGGGCGCGGCCCAGTACTTC. Translated: CASTPTGRRGAAQYF.

This rearrangement joins TRBV6-5 to TRBJ1-5; D unclear. The CDR3 is made up of 13 amino acids. CDR1 and CDR2 (germline): MNHEY, SVGAGI. Trimming took 5 bases from V and 5 from J, leaving 10 bases between them. The CDR3 nucleotides read TGTGCCAGCAGTAGCCGACGAGATCAGCCCCAGCATTTT. Residues: CASSSRRDQPQHF.

This chain joins TRBV28 and TRBJ1-2; no reliable D call. This CDR3 has 12 amino acids. In germline, CDR1 is MDHEN, CDR2 SYDVKM. Trimming pared 8 bases from V and 7 bases from J, leaving 14 bases between. Here the CDR3 DNA reads TGTGCCAGCGGCCTCGGGGTAGGTGGCTACACCTTC. It codes for CASGLGVGGYTF.

CDR3 region: CASSLSGTGEHEQFF. CDR3 sequence (DNA): TGTGCCAGCAGCCTGTCCGGGACAGGGGAGCATGAGCAGTTCTTC. The chain is built from TRBV3-1 (or the pseudogene TRBV3-2) and TRBJ2-1, with 10 bases lining up with TRBD1. This CDR3 is 15 amino acids long. The germline V gene has CDR1 LGHDT and CDR2 YNNKEL (reference sequence). Trimming took 4 bases from V and 8 from J; bases not matched to a gene: 8.

The CDR3 nucleotides are TGTGCCACCCAGTCGCGCATCTCTGGAAACACCATATATTTT. Its protein is CATQSRISGNTIYF. The chain carries TRBV25-1 and TRBJ1-3; no clear D gene. V was cut by 10 bases and J by 0 bases, with 13 bases left in between. The CDR3 length is 14 residues. Germline V CDR1 and CDR2: MGHDK, SYGVNS.

Turning to this clone: One end of the junction does not line up with germline, which may come from a read error. This sequence joins TRBV4-1 and TRBJ1-4; D is unclear. This CDR3 spans 15 amino acids. Looked up from germline, CDR1 is MGHRA and CDR2 is YSYEKL. The CDR3 coding sequence is TGCGCCAGTAGCCAAGCCCCGGGGAATAATGAAAAACTGTTTTTT. This gives the protein CASSQAPGNNEKLFF.

The chain couples TRBV12-5 to TRBJ2-1, with D perhaps TRBD1 (6 bases). This CDR3 is 16 amino acids long. Trimming took off 2 bases at V and 0 bases at J, with 11 bases between the two ends. Germline V gene sequence: CDR1 LGHNT, CDR2 FRNRAP. This CDR3 is CASGLTQGASYNEQFF. The DNA of the CDR3 is TGTGCTAGTGGTTTGACACAGGGAGCCTCCTACAATGAGCAGTTCTTC.

The genes are TRBV6-2 or TRBV6-3 and TRBJ2-6; 8 bases line up with TRBD1. The germline V gene encodes CDR1 MNHEY and CDR2 SVGEGT. CDR3 length: 17 residues. V trimming: 6 bases; J trimming: 2 bases; junction bases outside the gene matches: 9. The CDR3 sequence is CASSPGQGIPGANVLTF. CDR3 nucleotide sequence: TGTGCCAGCAGCCCCGGACAGGGTATCCCTGGGGCCAACGTCCTGACTTTC.

The chain combines TRBV27 with TRBJ1-5; D is undetermined. V was clipped by 6 bases and J by 6 bases, with 18 bases between them. This CDR3 contains 15 residues. The germline gives CDR1 MNHEY, CDR2 SMNVEV (reference sequence). The CDR3 reads CASRSLGNPRQPQHF. The CDR3 nucleotides read TGTGCCAGCAGAAGCCTGGGTAACCCCCGTCAGCCCCAGCATTTT.

The rearrangement links TRBV7-2 to TRBJ1-2; D gene ambiguous. Germline CDR1 and CDR2: SGHTA and FQGNSA. The CDR3 sequence is 13 residues long. The germline V and J ends were trimmed by 6 bases and 8 bases, with 16 bases remaining between them. The CDR3 is CASRLTGVGGYTF. For the CDR3, the DNA is TGTGCCAGCAGACTGACCGGGGTCGGGGGCTACACCTTC. The variable domain in full, completed from reference TRBV7-2 and TRBJ1-2, reads GAGVSQSPSNKVTEKGKDVELRCDPISGHTALYWYRQSLGQGLEFLIYFQGNSAPDKSGLPSDRFSAERTGGSVSTLTIQRTQQEDSAVYLCASRLTGVGGYTFGSGTRLTVV.

This chain uses TRBV25-1 with TRBJ1-3; 7 bases map to TRBD1. Germline CDR1 is MGHDK and CDR2 is SYGVNS. The CDR3 runs to 17 residues. J was trimmed by 0 bases and V by 6 bases; bases with no gene match: 11. The CDR3 DNA reads TGTGCCAGCAGAACCGGGACAGCCTTTAGCTCTGGAAACACCATATATTTT. Translating gives CASRTGTAFSSGNTIYF.

The chain has TRBV9 and TRBJ1-2; TRBD1 agrees at 7 bases. V lost 0 bases to trimming and J lost 4 bases; unmatched junction nucleotides: 6. This CDR3 comprises 15 residues. Per germline, CDR1 SGDLS and CDR2 YYNGEE. CDR3 amino acids: CASSVGDSYGYGYTF. The CDR3 DNA reads TGTGCCAGCAGCGTAGGGGACAGCTACGGCTATGGCTACACCTTC.

A word on this clone: At one end the junction does not follow the germline gene, possibly because of a read error. The rearrangement joins TRBV19 to TRBJ1-2, with 9 positions matching TRBD1. Per the germline V gene, CDR1 is LNHDA and CDR2 is SQIVND (reference sequence). This CDR3 comprises 17 residues. CDR3 coding DNA: TGTGCCAGTAGTGTAGACAGGGGGAGGACGTCTAACTATGGCTACACCTTC. Protein sequence: CASSVDRGRTSNYGYTF.

CDR3 in DNA: TGCGCCAGCAGCCATTACTTCCAGGGGGCTAGCGGGGCCTACGGGGGCAATGAGCAGTTCTTC. Translation gives CASSHYFQGASGAYGGNEQFF. The J gene is TRBJ2-1, the V gene TRBV4-1, with a possible D match to TRBD2 (9 bases). V lost 3 bases to trimming and J lost 6 bases, with 33 bases between them. The germline V gene has CDR1 MGHRA and CDR2 YSYEKL. The CDR3 runs 21 residues.

V gene TRBV6-1 combines with J gene TRBJ2-7; D not resolved. Germline-derived CDR1 and CDR2 are MNHNS and SASEGT. This CDR3 comprises 15 residues. Trimming cost V 1 base and J 2 bases, with 12 bases left between them. CDR3: CASSEVDPSAYEQYF. CDR3 bases: TGTGCCAGCAGTGAAGTGGACCCCTCGGCCTACGAGCAGTACTTC.

The chain recombines TRBV7-2 with TRBJ1-4; the D gene is possibly TRBD1 (5 bases). The CDR3 runs to 16 residues. From germline, CDR1 is SGHTA and CDR2 FQGNSA. Trimming pared 5 bases from V and 4 bases from J, leaving 17 bases between. The CDR3 DNA sequence: TGTGCCAGCAGCCAGAGCGGGGGAGTATTTAATGAAAAACTGTTTTTT. It codes for CASSQSGGVFNEKLFF. The variable domain in full, with the rest retrieved from reference TRBV7-2 and TRBJ1-4, is GAGVSQSPSNKVTEKGKDVELRCDPISGHTALYWYRQSLGQGLEFLIYFQGNSAPDKSGLPSDRFSAERTGGSVSTLTIQRTQQEDSAVYLCASSQSGGVFNEKLFFGSGTQLSVL.

The V gene is TRBV9, the J gene TRBJ1-4; 9 nucleotides agree with TRBD1. This CDR3 is built from 14 residues. Germline V gene data show CDR1 as SGDLS and CDR2 as YYNGEE. The junction had 4 bases not matched to a gene; V was cut back by 4 bases and J by 6 bases. CDR3 sequence (DNA): TGTGCCAGCAGCCCAAGGACAGGGGATGAAAAACTGTTTTTT. Protein: CASSPRTGDEKLFF.

This clone rates as medium-sized. The chain joins TRBV7-9 to TRBJ1-1; D is possibly TRBD1 (6 bases). The CDR3 extends over 12 amino acids. Trimming left V 5 bases short and J 12 bases short, with 16 bases between. Looked up from germline, CDR1 is SEHNR and CDR2 is FQNEAQ (reference sequence). The DNA of the CDR3 is TGTGCCAGCAGCGAACCGGGACAAGGGACTTTCTTT. Its translation: CASSEPGQGTFF.

The rearrangement links TRBV13 to TRBJ1-1, with unresolved D. This CDR3 contains 13 residues. With 0 bases removed from V and 0 bases from J, the gap between germline ends came to 2 bases. Looked up from germline, CDR1 is PRHDT and CDR2 is FYEKMQ (reference sequence). In nucleotides, the CDR3 is TGTGCCAGCAGCTTAGGTCTGAACACTGAAGCTTTCTTT. Translating gives CASSLGLNTEAFF. The variable domain in full, with the rest retrieved from reference TRBV13 and TRBJ1-1, is AAGVIQSPRHLIKEKRETATLKCYPIPRHDTVYWYQQGPGQDPQFLISFYEKMQSDKGSIPDRFSAQQFSDYHSELNMSSLELGDSALYFCASSLGLNTEAFFGQGTRLTVV.

CDR3 sequence reads: CASSIPVGGYTF. CDR3 DNA sequence: TGTGCCAGTAGTATACCAGTCGGTGGCTACACCTTC. The rearrangement uses TRBV19 and TRBJ1-2; D remains ambiguous. Trimming removed 2 bases from V and 7 bases from J, with 8 bases in between. The CDR3 extends over 12 amino acids. Per the germline V gene, CDR1 is LNHDA and CDR2 is SQIVND (reference sequence).

The chain links TRBV11-2 to TRBJ1-2; the match to TRBD1 covers 7 bases. CDR1 SGHAT and CDR2 FQNNGV come from the germline V gene. With V trimmed by 4 bases and J by 2 bases, 7 bases remained unmatched. The CDR3 is made up of 15 amino acids. The CDR3 DNA is TGTGCCAGCAGCTACGGACAGGTGACAAACTATGGCTACACCTTC. Its protein is CASSYGQVTNYGYTF. The entire variable domain, with the rest obtained from reference TRBV11-2 and TRBJ1-2, is as follows: EAGVAQSPRYKIIEKRQSVAFWCNPISGHATLYWYQQILGQGPKLLIQFQNNGVVDDSQLPKDRFSAERLKGVDSTLKIQPAKLEDSAVYLCASSYGQVTNYGYTFGSGTRLTVV.

The rearrangement links TRBV4-1 to TRBJ1-3, with D possibly TRBD1 on 5 matching bases. This CDR3 contains 16 residues. Germline loops: CDR1 MGHRA, CDR2 YSYEKL. V lost 0 bases and J 11 bases, leaving 20 bases between the germline ends. In nucleotides, the CDR3 is TGCGCCAGCAGCCAAGATCGGGACTTAAGATCCTTTGCCATATATTTT. As protein: CASSQDRDLRSFAIYF.

The V and J genes are TRBV5-1 and TRBJ2-1; TRBD2 aligns across 7 bases. V trimming: 0 bases; J trimming: 1 base; junction bases outside the gene matches: 10. CDR3 length equals 18 residues. Germline CDR1 reads SGHRS; CDR2 reads YFSETQ. The CDR3 DNA is TGCGCCAGCAGCTTGGGGACACGGGGGGTGGGTTCCTACAATGAGCAGTTCTTC. It encodes CASSLGTRGVGSYNEQFF.